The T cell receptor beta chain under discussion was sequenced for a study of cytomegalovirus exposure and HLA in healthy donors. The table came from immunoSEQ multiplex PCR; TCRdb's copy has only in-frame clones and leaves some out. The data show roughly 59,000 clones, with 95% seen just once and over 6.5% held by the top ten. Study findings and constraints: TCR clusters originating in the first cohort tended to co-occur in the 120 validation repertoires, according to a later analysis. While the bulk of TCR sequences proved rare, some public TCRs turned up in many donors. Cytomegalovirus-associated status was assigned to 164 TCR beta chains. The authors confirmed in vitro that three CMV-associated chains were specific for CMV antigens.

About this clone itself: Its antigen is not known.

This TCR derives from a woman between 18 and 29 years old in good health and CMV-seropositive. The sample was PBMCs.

The CDR3 protein is CASSEVGGIEQFF. In DNA, the CDR3 is TGTGCCAGCAGTGAGGTGGGGGGGATTGAGCAGTTCTTC. The chain couples TRBV2 to TRBJ2-1, with 7 bases that match TRBD2. The CDR3 contains 13 residues. The J segment lost 9 bases and the V segment lost 3 bases, leaving 5 bases of the junction unmatched. Germline V gives CDR1 SNHLY, CDR2 FYNNEI.